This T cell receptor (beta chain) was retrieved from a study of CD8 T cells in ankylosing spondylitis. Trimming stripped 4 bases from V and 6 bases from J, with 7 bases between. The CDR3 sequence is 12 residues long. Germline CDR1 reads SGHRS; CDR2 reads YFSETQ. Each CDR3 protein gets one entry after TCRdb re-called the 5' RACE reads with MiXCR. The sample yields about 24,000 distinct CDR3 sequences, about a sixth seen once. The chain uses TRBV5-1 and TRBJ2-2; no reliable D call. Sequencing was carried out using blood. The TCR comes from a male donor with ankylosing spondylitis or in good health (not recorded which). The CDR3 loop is CASSVKAGELFF. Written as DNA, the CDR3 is TGCGCCAGCAGCGTTAAAGCCGGGGAGCTGTTTTTT.